A selection of T cell receptor beta chains follows, all from one sample in a study of blood T cells in healthy people across ages. MiXCR was run by TCRdb on the 5' RACE reads, yielding one entry per CDR3 protein. Of 730,000 or so distinct CDR3 sequences in the sample, about 43% are singletons; the top ten hold 30%. Sequencing used blood. All receptors derive from a man at least 80 years old in good health. The CDR3 runs from the conserved cysteine through the conserved F or W. D genes are given only for firm matches. The size entry is marked missing in some rows and otherwise reads once, few, many or a size class.

CDR3,DNA,V,D,size,J
CASVGTGVTGELFF,TGTGCTAGTGTAGGGACAGGGGTCACCGGGGAGCTGTTTTTT,TRBV12-5,TRBD1,NA,TRBJ2-2
CASSNRANIQYF,TGTGCCAGCAGTAACAGGGCAAACATTCAGTACTTC,TRBV6-6,NA,NA,TRBJ2-4
CASSRLPTSTDTQYF,TGTGCCAGCAGTCGACTCCCTACTAGCACAGATACGCAGTATTTT,TRBV6-5,NA,few,TRBJ2-3
CASSPLAGSYTYEQYF,TGTGCCAGCAGCCCCTTGGCTGGGAGTTATACCTACGAGCAGTACTTC,TRBV7-2,NA,few,TRBJ2-7
CASSQTGTGWDEQYF,TGTGCCAGCAGCCAAACCGGGACAGGGTGGGACGAGCAGTACTTC,TRBV3-1,TRBD1,NA,TRBJ2-7
CASSGTANFYEQYF,TGTGCCAGCAGTGGGACAGCAAATTTCTACGAGCAGTACTTC,TRBV2,NA,many,TRBJ2-7
CASTASVGGPETQYF,TGTGCCAGCACAGCCTCGGTGGGGGGGCCAGAGACCCAGTACTTC,TRBV7-8,NA,NA,TRBJ2-5
CASSLDRQFGQAFF,TGTGCCAGCAGCTTAGATCGGCAGTTCGGCCAAGCTTTCTTT,TRBV7-9,NA,NA,TRBJ1-1
CASSPGARVNTEAFF,TGTGCCAGCAGCCCAGGTGCCAGGGTGAACACTGAAGCTTTCTTT,TRBV4-2,NA,NA,TRBJ1-1
CASSVFAGALNEQFF,TGTGCCAGCAGCGTATTCGCGGGGGCCCTCAATGAGCAGTTCTTC,TRBV9,NA,NA,TRBJ2-1
CASLRAGGSYEQYF,TGTGCCAGCTTGCGAGCTGGGGGCTCCTACGAGCAGTACTTC,TRBV6-2/TRBV6-3,NA,NA,TRBJ2-7
CASSLGSPRETQYF,TGCGCCAGCAGCTTGGGGTCACCGCGGGAGACCCAGTACTTC,TRBV5-1,NA,few,TRBJ2-5
CASSLGTNNEQFF,TGCGCCAGCAGCTTAGGGACCAACAATGAGCAGTTCTTC,TRBV5-1,NA,NA,TRBJ2-1
CASSQPRPGTGELFF,TGTGCCAGCAGTCAGCCCCGACCCGGCACCGGGGAGCTGTTTTTT,TRBV6-2/TRBV6-3,NA,few,TRBJ2-2
CASSLIIGTGSYEQYF,TGTGCCAGCAGCTTAATCATCGGGACAGGGTCCTACGAGCAGTACTTC,TRBV7-9,TRBD1,few,TRBJ2-7
CSARMNTEAFF,TGCAGTGCTAGAATGAACACTGAAGCTTTCTTT,TRBV20-1,NA,few,TRBJ1-1
CSGGLAGAPRYNEQFF,TGCAGCGGCGGACTAGCGGGGGCCCCGAGGTACAATGAGCAGTTCTTC,TRBV29-1,TRBD2,few,TRBJ2-1
CASSFDRGGYTF,TGTGCCAGCAGCTTCGACAGAGGTGGCTACACCTTC,TRBV5-5,NA,many,TRBJ1-2
CASSAPDREMGYTF,TGTGCCAGCAGTGCCCCGGACAGGGAGATGGGCTACACCTTC,TRBV6-2/TRBV6-3,TRBD1,NA,TRBJ1-2
CSTGGGADYGYTF,TGCAGCACGGGTGGGGGCGCGGACTATGGCTACACCTTC,TRBV29-1,NA,NA,TRBJ1-2
CASSREAVYEQYF,TGTGCCAGCTCACGGGAAGCGGTTTACGAGCAGTACTTC,TRBV18,NA,NA,TRBJ2-7
CSVEELLAVYEQYF,TGCAGCGTTGAAGAACTGCTAGCGGTCTACGAGCAGTACTTC,TRBV29-1,TRBD2,NA,TRBJ2-7
CASSPGKGTVSSGANVLTF,TGTGCCAGCAGCCCTGGAAAGGGGACCGTCAGCTCTGGGGCCAACGTCCTGACTTTC,TRBV5-4,NA,few,TRBJ2-6
CASSSPQGFNSPLHF,TGTGCCAGCAGTTCCCCACAGGGCTTTAATTCACCCCTCCACTTT,TRBV6-6,NA,NA,TRBJ1-6
CASSYPIVGLVYEQYF,TGTGCCAGCAGTTACCCGATCGTCGGATTGGTTTACGAGCAGTACTTC,TRBV6-2/TRBV6-3,NA,few,TRBJ2-7
CASSPWAGTTATEQYF,TGTGCCAGCAGCCCCTGGGCCGGCACGACGGCGACCGAGCAGTACTTC,TRBV9,NA,NA,TRBJ2-7
CANSPGSDTNSPLHF,TGTGCCAACAGTCCTGGGTCCGACACTAATTCACCCCTCCACTTT,TRBV7-9,NA,NA,TRBJ1-6
CASSQIWASGPPLGLARDTQYF,TGTGCCAGCAGCCAAATTTGGGCCTCGGGACCCCCCTTGGGACTAGCGCGAGATACGCAGTATTTT,TRBV3-1,TRBD2,NA,TRBJ2-3
CASSYRQGTLNEQYF,TGTGCCAGCAGTTACCGACAGGGCACCCTCAATGAGCAGTACTTC,TRBV6-5,TRBD1,NA,TRBJ2-7
CASSRHSSSDNEQYF,TGTGCCAGCAGTCGTCACTCTAGCTCCGACAATGAGCAGTACTTC,TRBV27,NA,NA,TRBJ2-7
CAAQGWETQYF,TGTGCCGCGCAGGGATGGGAGACCCAGTACTTC,TRBV14,NA,NA,TRBJ2-5
CASAFLTGELFF,TGTGCCAGCGCGTTCCTCACCGGGGAGCTGTTTTTT,TRBV7-2,NA,many,TRBJ2-2
CSARDPRVGGPGANVLTF,TGCAGTGCTAGAGATCCACGAGTCGGAGGGCCTGGGGCCAACGTCCTGACTTTC,TRBV20-1,NA,NA,TRBJ2-6
CASSLEAFSNTGELFF,TGCGCCAGCAGCTTGGAGGCGTTTTCGAACACCGGGGAGCTGTTTTTT,TRBV5-1,NA,NA,TRBJ2-2
CVSSQTGEAQYF,TGTGTCAGCAGCCAAACAGGGGAAGCGCAGTATTTT,TRBV3-1,TRBD1,NA,TRBJ2-3
CASIQAGGRPLHF,TGTGCCAGCATACAGGCTGGGGGGAGGCCCCTCCACTTT,TRBV6-1,NA,NA,TRBJ1-6
CASSLRGGPTSGSLMYEQYF,TGTGCCAGCAGCCTCCGAGGGGGGCCAACTAGCGGGAGTCTTATGTACGAGCAGTACTTC,TRBV9,TRBD2,NA,TRBJ2-7
CASTPWASGHNEQFF,TGTGCCAGCACCCCGTGGGCTAGCGGGCACAATGAGCAGTTCTTC,TRBV6-2/TRBV6-3,TRBD2,few,TRBJ2-1
CASSHPGLVQETQYF,TGTGCCAGCAGCCATCCGGGACTAGTTCAAGAGACCCAGTACTTC,TRBV3-1,TRBD2,few,TRBJ2-5
CASSSGRRVAYGYTF,TGTGCCAGCAGCTCAGGACGGAGGGTGGCCTATGGCTACACCTTC,TRBV7-2,NA,NA,TRBJ1-2
CASSLVGGHETQYF,TGTGCCAGCAGCCTGGTGGGAGGTCACGAGACCCAGTACTTC,TRBV6-5,NA,NA,TRBJ2-5
CASSLGRVLLFLKAFF,TGTGCCAGCAGCTTAGGCAGGGTGCTACTCTTCCTAAAAGCTTTCTTT,TRBV7-9,NA,NA,TRBJ1-1
CASSALLAGGETQYF,TGTGCCAGCTCAGCCCTACTAGCGGGAGGGGAGACCCAGTACTTC,TRBV18,TRBD2,NA,TRBJ2-5
CASRTQGVGQPQHF,TGTGCCAGCAGGACTCAGGGGGTAGGTCAGCCCCAGCATTTT,TRBV12-3/TRBV12-4,TRBD1,NA,TRBJ1-5
CASSLEAASYNEQYF,TGTGCCAGCAGCTTAGAAGCGGCGTCCTACAATGAGCAGTACTTC,TRBV11-2,NA,NA,TRBJ2-7
CSAPDSSLETQYF,TGCAGTGCCCCCGACTCTAGCTTAGAGACCCAGTACTTC,TRBV20-1,NA,few,TRBJ2-5
CASSQDGGGKNTEAFF,TGCGCCAGCAGCCAAGATGGGGGAGGAAAGAACACTGAAGCTTTCTTT,TRBV4-1,NA,NA,TRBJ1-1
CASSSKTGGITDTQYF,TGTGCCAGCAGCTCGAAGACAGGGGGAATTACAGATACGCAGTATTTT,TRBV7-2,TRBD1,NA,TRBJ2-3
CASSQDRGRVETQYF,TGTGCCAGCAGCCAAGACCGGGGCAGGGTGGAGACCCAGTACTTC,TRBV14,NA,NA,TRBJ2-5
CSARRAEETQYF,TGCAGTGCTAGGCGGGCCGAAGAGACCCAGTACTTC,TRBV20-1,NA,NA,TRBJ2-5
CASTIGTGSSGELFF,TGTGCCAGCACCATCGGGACAGGGTCGTCCGGGGAGCTGTTTTTT,TRBV25-1,TRBD1,few,TRBJ2-2
CSAPGGKISTDTQYF,TGCAGTGCTCCAGGTGGCAAGATAAGCACAGATACGCAGTATTTT,TRBV20-1,NA,NA,TRBJ2-3
CASSKLAGGLKTQYF,TGTGCCAGCAGTAAACTAGCGGGAGGTTTAAAGACCCAGTACTTC,TRBV28,TRBD2,NA,TRBJ2-5
CASRKGSILLRAQYF,TGTGCCAGCAGGAAAGGATCCATTCTCCTACGAGCGCAGTACTTC,TRBV28,NA,few,TRBJ2-7
CSVGDSSYEQYF,TGCAGCGTGGGGGACTCATCCTACGAGCAGTACTTC,TRBV29-1,NA,NA,TRBJ2-7